One sample yielded the 9 T cell receptor beta chains listed below, sequenced in a study of T-cell reconstitution after alpha-beta-depleted transplantation in children. This sample's TCRbeta library carried unique molecular identifier barcodes. TCRdb analysed the PCR reads with MiXCR anew, one entry per CDR3 protein. The sample shows some 220,000 distinct CDR3 sequences, 9.5% to 13% of them seen only once. The sequenced sample was PBMCs, obtained before TCRalphabeta/CD19-depleted stem cell transplant. The receptors come from a child less than two years old with acute myeloid leukemia, due to receive a stem cell transplant.

The table lists this clonotype with many counts. The CDR3 DNA is TGTGCCAGCAGCAACCCGGAGGGAAACACCATATATTTT. It encodes CASSNPEGNTIYF. J is TRBJ1-3 and V is TRBV12-3 or TRBV12-4, with D unclear. This CDR3 contains 13 residues. V was clipped by 6 bases and J by 4 bases, with 10 bases between them.

This clonotype has ten or more counts. The gene calls are TRBV7-6 and TRBJ1-4; D perhaps matches TRBD1 (5 bases). CDR1 and CDR2 from the germline V gene are SGHVS and FNYEAQ. CDR3 length: 14 residues. Trimming removed 5 bases at V and 10 bases at J, with 17 bases between. The DNA for the CDR3 is TGTGCCAGCAGCCCGGGGGGAGGGAGCGCAAAACTGTTTTTT. This sequence encodes CASSPGGGSAKLFF.

This clonotype was picked up many times. The chain carries TRBV29-1 and TRBJ2-6, with 7 nucleotides matching TRBD2. This CDR3 comprises 16 residues. The ends lost 1 base at V and 0 bases at J; junction bases unmatched: 3. CDR1 and CDR2 from the germline V gene are SQVTM and ANQGSEA. The CDR3 sequence: CSVEGGGTSGANVLTF. CDR3 bases: TGCAGCGTTGAAGGGGGGGGTACCTCTGGGGCCAACGTCCTGACTTTC.

This clonotype was observed at least ten times. The chain recombines TRBV20-1 with TRBJ2-7, with 7 bases matching TRBD1. V was clipped by 4 bases and J by 5 bases; unmatched bases: 8. CDR3 length: 13 residues. Germline CDR1 reads DFQATT; CDR2 reads SNEGSKA (reference sequence). CDR3 nucleotide sequence: TGCAGTGCTACCAGGACAGGCGGCCACGAGCAGTACTTC. Its protein is CSATRTGGHEQYF.

This clonotype was detected a few times. The rearrangement uses TRBV5-5 and TRBJ2-7; D unresolved. Trimming left V 0 bases short and J 0 bases short, with 19 bases between. Germline loops: CDR1 SGHKS, CDR2 YYEKEE (reference sequence). CDR3 size: 18 residues. CDR3 region: CASSLVPLGLDPSYEQYF. The CDR3 DNA reads TGTGCCAGCAGCTTGGTGCCCCTGGGGTTGGACCCCTCCTACGAGCAGTACTTC.

Many counts were recorded for this clonotype. The rearrangement links TRBV7-2 to TRBJ2-1; TRBD2 might be the D (6 bases). CDR3 length: 14 amino acids. CDR1 SGHTA and CDR2 FQGNSA come from the germline V gene. Between the trimmed V and J ends, which lost 4 bases and 10 bases, there was a span of 17 bases. CDR3 loop: CASSSAGDWWEQFF. The CDR3 DNA reads as TGTGCCAGCAGCTCGGCCGGGGACTGGTGGGAGCAGTTCTTC. The complete variable domain, with remaining parts taken from reference TRBV7-2 and TRBJ2-1, reads GAGVSQSPSNKVTEKGKDVELRCDPISGHTALYWYRQSLGQGLEFLIYFQGNSAPDKSGLPSDRFSAERTGGSVSTLTIQRTQQEDSAVYLCASSSAGDWWEQFFGPGTRLTVL.

This clonotype was recorded many times. This chain connects TRBV7-6 to TRBJ2-1, with 8 bases matching TRBD2. CDR1 and CDR2 from the germline V gene are SGHVS and FNYEAQ. The CDR3 runs 18 residues. Germline trimming cut 3 bases from V and 1 base from J; bases unmatched to any gene: 11. CDR3 loop: CASSLAGTAGGSYNEQFF. In DNA, the CDR3 is TGTGCCAGCAGCTTGGCAGGGACGGCGGGAGGTTCCTACAATGAGCAGTTCTTC. Filled out from reference TRBV7-6 and TRBJ2-1, the complete variable domain reads GAGVSQSPRYKVTKRGQDVALRCDPISGHVSLYWYRQALGQGPEFLTYFNYEAQQDKSGLPNDRFSAERPEGSISTLTIQRTEQRDSAMYRCASSLAGTAGGSYNEQFFGPGTRLTVL.

This clonotype appeared many times. The V and J genes are TRBV27 and TRBJ2-3; D not resolved. Germline-derived CDR1 and CDR2 are MNHEY and SMNVEV (reference sequence). The CDR3 contains 13 residues. V gave up 8 bases and J gave up 4 bases, with 13 bases separating them. In DNA form, the CDR3 reads TGTGCCAGCGGCCTCTTCCAGGCAGATACGCAGTATTTT. This codes for CASGLFQADTQYF.

This clonotype was recorded many times. V usage is TRBV7-2 and J usage is TRBJ1-2, with D unclear. CDR1 is SGHTA and CDR2 is FQGNSA in the germline V gene. This CDR3 spans 14 amino acids. V lost 4 bases and J 0 bases, leaving 9 bases between the germline ends. The CDR3 nucleotides are TGTGCCAGCAGCTCAGTCCTAGCTAACTATGGCTACACCTTC. Translating it yields CASSSVLANYGYTF.